Listed below are T cell receptor beta chains from one sample, sequenced in a study of neurological immune-mediated disorders. TCRdb reprocessed the 5' RACE reads via MiXCR and lists one record per CDR3 protein. This table holds some 29,000 distinct CDR3 sequences, about 6.2% found once. Sequencing used PBMCs. The receptor set was obtained from a woman aged 50 to 65 in good health. CDR3s include the opening cysteine and the closing phenylalanine or tryptophan. A D gene is named only where the DNA matches it firmly. Rows may omit the clone size; those that give it use once, few, many or a size class.

D: -; length: 14; V: TRBV27; J: TRBJ1-1; size: many; DNA: TGTGCCAGCAGTTTAAAGTCGGAAAGGACTGAAGCTTTCTTT; CDR3: CASSLKSERTEAFF
D: -; length: 13; V: TRBV7-2; J: TRBJ2-3; size: many; DNA: TGTGCCAGCAGCTTGGGAGAACGGTCTCCGCAGTATTTT; CDR3: CASSLGERSPQYF
D: TRBD1; length: 14; V: TRBV15; J: TRBJ2-7; size: many; DNA: TGTGCCACCAGCATGGGGACAGGGTTATTCGAGCAGTACTTC; CDR3: CATSMGTGLFEQYF
D: -; length: 18; V: TRBV5-6; J: TRBJ2-7; size: many; DNA: TGTGCCAGCAGCTGGAGGGGTCGTAGGGAGGCGGCCTCCTACGAGCAGTACTTC; CDR3: CASSWRGRREAASYEQYF
D: -; length: 14; V: TRBV20-1; J: TRBJ2-4; size: many; DNA: TGCAGTGCACCGGGACACCTAGCCAAAAACATTCAGTACTTC; CDR3: CSAPGHLAKNIQYF
D: TRBD1; length: 15; V: TRBV25-1; J: TRBJ2-3; size: many; DNA: TGTGCCAGCAGGAGGACAGGGGGTAACACAGATACGCAGTATTTT; CDR3: CASRRTGGNTDTQYF
D: TRBD1; length: 16; V: TRBV20-1; J: TRBJ2-7; size: many; DNA: TGCAGTGCTAGAGATCCGGGGACAGGGAATACCTACGAGCAGTACTTC; CDR3: CSARDPGTGNTYEQYF
D: TRBD2; length: 15; V: TRBV20-1; J: TRBJ2-1; size: many; DNA: TGCAGTGCTAGGTTCAGGGGACTAGCGGCCAATGAGCAGTTCTTC; CDR3: CSARFRGLAANEQFF
D: -; length: 14; V: TRBV29-1; J: TRBJ2-7; size: medium-sized; DNA: TGCAGCGTTGACGGTCTGGACGGGTCCTACGAGCAGTACTTC; CDR3: CSVDGLDGSYEQYF
D: TRBD1; length: 14; V: TRBV7-8; J: TRBJ1-4; size: -; DNA: TGTGCCAGCAGCTGGGGACAGGGTAATGAAAAACTGTTTTTT; CDR3: CASSWGQGNEKLFF
D: -; length: 14; V: TRBV6-6; J: TRBJ2-2; size: many; DNA: TGTGCCAGCGTTGAGAGGGCGAACACCGGGGAGCTGTTTTTT; CDR3: CASVERANTGELFF
D: -; length: 14; V: TRBV2; J: TRBJ1-5; size: many; DNA: TGTGCCAGCAGTCTCCTGACAGAGAATCAGCCCCAGCATTTT; CDR3: CASSLLTENQPQHF
D: TRBD2; length: 15; V: TRBV7-2; J: TRBJ2-5; size: many; DNA: TGTGCCAGCAGCCTACTAGCGGGAGTCGGGGAGACCCAGTACTTC; CDR3: CASSLLAGVGETQYF
D: -; length: 13; V: TRBV20-1; J: TRBJ1-2; size: many; DNA: TGCAGTGCGGCCCCCGGCCCATCCTATGGCTACACCTTC; CDR3: CSAAPGPSYGYTF
D: TRBD2; length: 17; V: TRBV20-1; J: TRBJ2-2; size: many; DNA: TGCAGTGCTAGAGATCGCCTAGCGGGAAGGAACACCGGGGAGCTGTTTTTT; CDR3: CSARDRLAGRNTGELFF